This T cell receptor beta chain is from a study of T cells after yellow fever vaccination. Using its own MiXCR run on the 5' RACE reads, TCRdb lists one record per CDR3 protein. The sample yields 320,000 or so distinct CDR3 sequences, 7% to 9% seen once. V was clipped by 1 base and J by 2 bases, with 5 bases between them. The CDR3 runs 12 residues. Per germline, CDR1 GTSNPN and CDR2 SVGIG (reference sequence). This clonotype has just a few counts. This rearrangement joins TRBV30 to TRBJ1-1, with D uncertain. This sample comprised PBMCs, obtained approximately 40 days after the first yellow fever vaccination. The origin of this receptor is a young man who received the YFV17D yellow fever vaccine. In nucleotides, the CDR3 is TGTGCCTGGAGTGGACAAAACACTGAAGCTTTCTTT. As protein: CAWSGQNTEAFF.